The next 16 T cell receptor beta chains were all read from a single sample in a study of T cell repertoires in cytomegalovirus infection. A single record per CDR3 protein comes from TCRdb applying MiXCR to the reads. The repertoire consists of around 740,000 distinct CDR3 sequences, with roughly 35% occurring once and the leading ten covering under 3.5%. Sequencing was carried out using PBMCs. The origin of the receptors is a human donor in good health (CMV status not recorded). Some clones in this sample may be carry-over from other donors' samples.

The gene calls are TRBV25-1 and TRBJ2-3; 9 bases agree with TRBD2. The V and J ends lost 7 bases and 3 bases, in that order; junction bases with no gene match: 5. From germline, CDR1 is MGHDK and CDR2 SYGVNS. The CDR3 is 14 amino acids. CDR3 sequence (DNA): TGTGCCAGCAAGAGAGCGGGAGGAACAGATACGCAGTATTTT. Translated: CASKRAGGTDTQYF.

In regard to this clonotype: At one end the junction does not follow the germline gene, possibly because of a read error. V gene TRBV20-1 combines with J gene TRBJ1-2, with a possible D match to TRBD1 (6 bases). This CDR3 spans 13 amino acids. Germline lookup yields CDR1 DFQATT and CDR2 SNEGSKA (reference sequence). CDR3 DNA: TGCAGTGCTCCCTTATCGGGGGGGCCTCCTCAGGCCTTC. Translating gives CSAPLSGGPPQAF.

This clonotype has only a few counts. V and J are TRBV28 and TRBJ2-2, with D possibly matching TRBD2 (6 bases). This CDR3 region has 18 residues. The germline CDR1 and CDR2 sequences are MDHEN and SYDVKM. V was trimmed by 7 bases and J by 4 bases, leaving 25 bases between them. The CDR3 protein is CASTTLRPPTSLTGELFF. CDR3 coding DNA: TGTGCCAGCACCACATTACGGCCCCCGACTAGTCTCACCGGGGAGCTGTTTTTT.

The chain joins TRBV10-3 to TRBJ2-7; D gene ambiguous. Trimming removed 10 bases from V and 5 bases from J, with 12 bases in between. The CDR3 loop spans 11 amino acids. The V gene's germline CDR1 is ENHRY and CDR2 SYGVKD. The CDR3 coding sequence is TGTGCCACGATGGACGAAAACGAGCAGTACTTC. It codes for CATMDENEQYF.

The CDR3 bases are TGTGCCAGCAGCTTCAGAGAGGGGGCCCATGGCTACACCTTC. Its translation: CASSFREGAHGYTF. This rearrangement joins TRBV7-9 to TRBJ1-2; TRBD1 matches at 7 bases. Germline assignment: CDR1 SEHNR and CDR2 FQNEAQ (reference sequence). CDR3 length: 14 residues. V lost 3 bases to trimming and J lost 6 bases; unmatched junction nucleotides: 7.

This clonotype was seen more than once but under ten times. V and J are TRBV20-1 and TRBJ2-7; D is unresolved. CDR3 size: 13 residues. The ends were cut back, 3 bases at V and 4 bases at J, with 13 bases in the middle. Per germline, CDR1 DFQATT and CDR2 SNEGSKA (reference sequence). Here the CDR3 DNA reads TGCAGTGCTAGGGCCTTTAGCAAATACGAGCAGTACTTC. Amino acid sequence: CSARAFSKYEQYF.

The gene calls are TRBV6-6 and TRBJ2-1; TRBD1 agrees at 9 bases. Trimming at V came to 5 bases and at J to 6 bases, leaving 11 bases not matched to a gene. Germline V CDR1 and CDR2: MNHNY, SVGAGI (reference sequence). The CDR3 contains 16 residues. The CDR3 protein is CASSRGGTGFSNEQFF. CDR3 nucleotides: TGTGCCAGCAGTAGAGGGGGGACAGGGTTCTCCAATGAGCAGTTCTTC.

CDR3 loop: CSARVDRGGRPLHF. DNA of the CDR3: TGCAGTGCTAGGGTTGACAGGGGCGGACGACCCCTCCACTTT. V and J are TRBV20-1 and TRBJ1-6, with 8 bases matching TRBD1. The CDR3 sequence is 14 residues long. Unmatched junction bases numbered 10, after V lost 3 bases and J lost 12 bases. Germline loops: CDR1 DFQATT, CDR2 SNEGSKA (reference sequence).

The chain employs TRBV25-1 and TRBJ1-1; possible D gene TRBD1, 6 bases. CDR3 size: 13 residues. Germline CDR1 is MGHDK and CDR2 is SYGVNS. With 0 bases removed from V and 5 bases from J, the gap between germline ends came to 7 bases. Here the CDR3 reads CASSEYRGTEAFF. As DNA, the CDR3 is TGTGCCAGCAGTGAATACAGGGGTACTGAAGCTTTCTTT.

This clonotype has at least ten counts. The V call is TRBV7-2, the J call TRBJ1-1; maybe TRBD1 (5 bases). Germline CDR1 SGHTA, CDR2 FQGNSA. V was cut by 4 bases and J by 7 bases, with 10 bases left in between. The CDR3 is 12 amino acids. The CDR3, as DNA: TGTGCCAGCAGCTATACGACAGTTGAAGCTTTCTTT. Translating it yields CASSYTTVEAFF.

This chain uses TRBV7-8 with TRBJ2-2; D is unclear. Looked up from germline, CDR1 is SGHVS and CDR2 is FQNEAQ. Trimming took 7 bases from V and 0 from J, leaving 6 bases between them. The CDR3 runs to 13 residues. This CDR3 reads CASTVANTGELFF. The DNA for the CDR3 is TGTGCCAGCACGGTCGCGAACACCGGGGAGCTGTTTTTT.

This clonotype was seen a handful of times. V and J are TRBV7-9 and TRBJ1-1, with TRBD1 as a possible D gene (5 bases). Looked up from germline, CDR1 is SEHNR and CDR2 is FQNEAQ (reference sequence). This CDR3 has 15 residues. Trimming stripped 3 bases from V and 3 bases from J, with 14 bases between. The DNA of the CDR3 is TGTGCCAGCAGCTTCTTGACCGGGGGTCACACTGAAGCTTTCTTT. It translates to CASSFLTGGHTEAFF. Full variable domain (remainder filled in from reference TRBV7-9 and TRBJ1-1): DTGVSQNPRHKITKRGQNVTFRCDPISEHNRLYWYRQTLGQGPEFLTYFQNEAQLEKSRLLSDRFSAERPKGSFSTLEIQRTEQGDSAMYLCASSFLTGGHTEAFFGQGTRLTVV.

About this clonotype itself: A single base separates this from a much larger clone, so it may be a read error. The chain carries TRBV11-2 and TRBJ2-1; 11 nucleotides agree with TRBD2. This CDR3 is 15 amino acids long. Trimming took 0 bases from V and 6 from J; bases not matched to a gene: 1. Per the germline V gene, CDR1 is SGHAT and CDR2 is FQNNGV. For the CDR3, the DNA is TGTGCCAGCAGCTTAGATAGCGGGAGGGCCAATGAGCAGTTCTTC. Amino acids: CASSLDSGRANEQFF.

This clonotype was seen only a few times. The rearrangement uses TRBV7-6 and TRBJ2-7; D is unresolved. From germline, CDR1 is SGHVS and CDR2 FNYEAQ. This CDR3 is 13 amino acids long. The V end lost 5 bases, the J end lost 4 bases, and 12 bases lay between the germline ends. Written as DNA, the CDR3 is TGTGCCAGCAGCCCTCAGAGCCGATACGAGCAGTACTTC. Translation gives CASSPQSRYEQYF.

Here the CDR3 reads CASSIPTGFSGELFF. CDR3 coding DNA: TGTGCCAGTAGTATTCCGACAGGGTTTTCCGGGGAGCTGTTTTTT. The V and J genes are TRBV19 and TRBJ2-2; 7 bases fit TRBD1. The CDR3 spans 15 residues. V was pared by 3 bases and J by 6 bases, with 7 bases of the junction left unmatched. Germline values: CDR1 LNHDA, CDR2 SQIVND (reference sequence).

This clonotype was recorded once. V and J are TRBV7-9 and TRBJ1-6; possible D gene TRBD1, 6 bases. Trimming took off 5 bases at V and 5 bases at J, with 13 bases between the two ends. This CDR3 region has 15 residues. The germline gives CDR1 SEHNR, CDR2 FQNEAQ (reference sequence). The CDR3 sequence is CASSPIQGNNSPLHF. The CDR3, as DNA: TGTGCCAGCAGCCCAATCCAGGGGAATAATTCACCCCTCCACTTT.